Presented here are 14 T cell receptor beta chains from one specimen sequenced in a study of glioma-infiltrating T cells (TCRdb year 2016). TCRdb shows the sequencer as Illumina MiSeq. TCR alpha and beta CDR3 regions were amplified with the iRepertoire nested amplicon-rescue multiplex PCR (arm-PCR) platform from RNA. The public sequencing data were trimmed at Q25 with fastp and processed into clonotypes with MiXCR by TCRdb, which kept only in-frame beta chains. CDR3 protein duplicates are merged, each entry listing the most common genes and DNA. This sample lists 40,000 or so distinct CDR3 sequences; 20% to 25% were detected once. Together, the top ten hold roughly 6.1% of the sample. Sequencing was performed on glioma tissue, nonneoplastic brain tissue, or PBMCs (not recorded which). The receptors come from a human donor with low-grade glioma or glioblastoma, undergoing nonglioma brain surgery, or in good health (not recorded which).

This clonotype was seen ten or more times. The chain recombines TRBV6-1 with TRBJ2-7; 7 nucleotides align to TRBD1. CDR1 is MNHNS and CDR2 is SASEGT in the germline V gene. V lost 4 bases, J lost 1 base, and 7 bases stayed unmatched. The CDR3 is made up of 15 amino acids. In nucleotides, the CDR3 is TGTGCCAGCAGTGCTAGGACAGGTTCTTCCTACGAGCAGTACTTC. Protein: CASSARTGSSYEQYF.

This clonotype has ten or more counts. The chain is built from TRBV5-1 and TRBJ2-3; D remains unclear. The germline V and J ends were trimmed by 1 base and 0 bases, with 9 bases remaining between them. This CDR3 comprises 15 residues. Germline assignment: CDR1 SGHRS and CDR2 YFSETQ. This CDR3 reads CASSLMAVSTDTQYF. CDR3 DNA sequence: TGCGCCAGCAGCTTGATGGCAGTCAGCACAGATACGCAGTATTTT.

This clonotype appeared many times. V usage is TRBV20-1 and J usage is TRBJ2-7; 10 bases line up with TRBD2. J gave up 6 bases and V 7 bases, and 9 bases lay outside the gene matches. This CDR3 contains 13 residues. The germline gives CDR1 DFQATT, CDR2 SNEGSKA (reference sequence). The CDR3, as DNA: TGCAGTGTCGGGGCTAGCGGGAGCGGCGAGCAGTACTTC. Its translation is CSVGASGSGEQYF.

The chain couples TRBV6-2 or TRBV6-3 to TRBJ2-7, with D unresolved. This CDR3 comprises 12 residues. CDR1 and CDR2 from the germline V gene are MNHEY and SVGEGT. The CDR3 region is CARSYYGYEKYV. CDR3 bases: TGTGCCAGAAGTTACTACGGCTACGAGAAGTACGTC.

This clonotype was seen ten or more times. This chain uses TRBV7-2 with TRBJ2-5; possibly TRBD1 for D (6 bases). The CDR3 contains 15 residues. V lost 1 base and J lost 2, with 11 bases in between. Germline-derived CDR1 and CDR2 are SGHTA and FQGNSA. The CDR3 here is CASSLVWGQQETQYF. The DNA of the CDR3 is TGTGCCAGCAGCTTAGTTTGGGGGCAGCAAGAGACCCAGTACTTC.

This clonotype was detected a few times. One end of the junction varies from germline; a read error may be responsible. The chain is built from TRBV28 and TRBJ2-3, with no clear D. Germline CDR1 is MDHEN and CDR2 is SYDVKM. This CDR3 is 15 amino acids long. In DNA form, the CDR3 reads TGTGCCCGCAGTCCCGCCCTTACCGAGACAGATACGCAGTATTTT. Its translation: CARSPALTETDTQYF.

This clonotype was seen a few times. The genes are TRBV19 and TRBJ1-6; D perhaps matches TRBD1 (6 bases). Germline V gene sequence: CDR1 LNHDA, CDR2 SQIVND (reference sequence). The ends were cut back, 9 bases at V and 7 bases at J, with 13 bases in the middle. This CDR3 is 13 amino acids long. The CDR3 DNA reads as TGTGCCAGCAAGACAGGAAAAAATTCACCCCTCCACTTT. It yields the protein CASKTGKNSPLHF.

The gene calls are TRBV5-1 and TRBJ1-1, with D tentatively TRBD1 (5 bases). Germline V lookup: CDR1 SGHRS, CDR2 YFSETQ. V dropped 0 bases and J dropped 5 bases, with 8 bases sitting between them. The CDR3 runs to 13 residues. Written as DNA, the CDR3 is TGCGCCAGCAGCTTGGCAGGGCTGACTGAAGCTTTCTTT. As protein: CASSLAGLTEAFF. Drawing the rest from reference TRBV5-1 and TRBJ1-1, the complete variable domain is KAGVTQTPRYLIKTRGQQVTLSCSPISGHRSVSWYQQTPGQGLQFLFEYFSETQRNKGNFPGRFSGRQFSNSRSEMNVSTLELGDSALYLCASSLAGLTEAFFGQGTRLTVV.

The sample holds many counts of this clonotype. J is TRBJ2-1 and V is TRBV7-3; D may be TRBD1 or TRBD2 (5 bases each). Per germline, CDR1 SGHTA and CDR2 FQGTGA. The CDR3 has 14 residues. V gave up 2 bases and J gave up 8 bases, with 13 bases separating them. The CDR3 bases are TGTGCCAGCAGCTTACGGGGCAGAGGGGATGAGCAGTTCTTC. Translation gives CASSLRGRGDEQFF.

This clonotype showed up many times. V gene TRBV28 combines with J gene TRBJ1-1; D is possibly TRBD1 (5 bases). Trimming stripped 4 bases from V and 0 bases from J, with 27 bases between. The CDR3 has 20 residues. Germline V gene data show CDR1 as MDHEN and CDR2 as SYDVKM. CDR3 loop: CASSSHHLGRDENLNTEAFF. CDR3 DNA sequence: TGTGCCAGCAGTTCACACCATCTGGGCAGGGACGAAAATTTGAACACTGAAGCTTTCTTT.

This clonotype was counted ten times or more. The rearrangement links TRBV28 to TRBJ1-4; D not certain. V was clipped by 3 bases and J by 0 bases, with 2 bases between them. CDR1 is MDHEN and CDR2 is SYDVKM in the germline V gene. The CDR3 runs to 13 residues. In nucleotides, the CDR3 is TGTGCCAGCAGTTTCTCAACTAATGAAAAACTGTTTTTT. Protein: CASSFSTNEKLFF.

The count of this clonotype is one. This chain connects TRBV10-3 to TRBJ2-3; 9 bases are shared with TRBD2. Per the germline V gene, CDR1 is ENHRY and CDR2 is SYGVKD. The V and J ends lost 6 bases and 3 bases, in that order; junction bases with no gene match: 4. The CDR3 runs 14 residues. This CDR3 is CAIRNSGGTDTQYF. The CDR3 DNA reads as TGTGCCATCAGAAACAGCGGGGGGACAGATACGCAGTATTTT.

This chain joins TRBV30 and TRBJ1-5; D may be TRBD1 (5 bases). Germline CDR1 and CDR2: GTSNPN and SVGIG (reference sequence). Trimming removed 3 bases from V and 7 bases from J, with 13 bases in between. This CDR3 spans 13 amino acids. The CDR3 reads CAWSAGGGQPQHF. CDR3 coding DNA: TGTGCCTGGAGCGCTGGGGGGGGGCAGCCCCAGCATTTT.

The sample holds many counts of this clonotype. The chain has TRBV28 and TRBJ2-5; TRBD2 might be the D (6 bases). Germline V gene data show CDR1 as MDHEN and CDR2 as SYDVKM. This CDR3 is built from 14 residues. V lost 4 bases, J lost 2 bases, and 11 bases lay in between. In DNA form, the CDR3 reads TGTGCCAGCAGTTCCGGGACTCAACAAGAGACCCAGTACTTC. Its translation is CASSSGTQQETQYF.